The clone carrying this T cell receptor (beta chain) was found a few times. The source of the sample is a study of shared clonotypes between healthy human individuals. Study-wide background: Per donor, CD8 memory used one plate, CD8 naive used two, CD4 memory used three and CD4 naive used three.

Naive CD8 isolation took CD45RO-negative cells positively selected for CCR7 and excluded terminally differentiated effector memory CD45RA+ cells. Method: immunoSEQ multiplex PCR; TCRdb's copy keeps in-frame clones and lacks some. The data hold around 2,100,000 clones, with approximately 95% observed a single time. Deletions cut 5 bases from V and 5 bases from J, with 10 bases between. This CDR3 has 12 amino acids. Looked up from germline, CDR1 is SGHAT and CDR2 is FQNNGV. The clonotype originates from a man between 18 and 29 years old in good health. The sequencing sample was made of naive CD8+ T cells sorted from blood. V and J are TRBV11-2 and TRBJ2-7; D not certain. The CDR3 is CASSPILNEQYF. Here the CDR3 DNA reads TGTGCCAGCAGCCCCATACTCAACGAGCAGTACTTC. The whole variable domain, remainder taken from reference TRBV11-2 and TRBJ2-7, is EAGVAQSPRYKIIEKRQSVAFWCNPISGHATLYWYQQILGQGPKLLIQFQNNGVVDDSQLPKDRFSAERLKGVDSTLKIQPAKLEDSAVYLCASSPILNEQYFGPGTRLTVT.